Below are 21 T cell receptor beta chains sequenced from a single sample in a study of T cell responses to AZD1222 COVID-19 vaccine. Sequencing was performed with immunoSEQ multiplex PCR; in TCRdb, only in-frame clones are kept and a portion is missing. The sample has about 64,000 clones, 75% to 95% seen once; the top ten hold 6.3%. The sample was peripheral blood, taken 28 days after the second dose of the MenACWY control vaccine. These receptors were collected from an adult who received the MenACWY meningococcal vaccine as a control.

The chain recombines TRBV18 with TRBJ1-4, with D hard to call. V lost 2 bases and J lost 0, with 7 bases in between. Germline V lookup: CDR1 KGHSH, CDR2 LQKENI. This CDR3 contains 15 residues. CDR3 residues: CASSPREATNEKLFF. CDR3 DNA sequence: TGTGCCAGCTCACCAAGGGAGGCAACTAATGAAAAACTGTTTTTT.

V gene TRBV28 combines with J gene TRBJ2-2; 12 nucleotides line up with TRBD1. After removal of 4 bases from V and 5 bases from J, the junction contained 2 bases not matched to a gene. This CDR3 region has 15 residues. CDR1 is MDHEN and CDR2 is SYDVKM in the germline V gene. CDR3 residues: CASSWDRGRTGELFF. CDR3 bases: TGTGCCAGCAGTTGGGACAGGGGGCGGACCGGGGAGCTGTTTTTT.

V is TRBV27 and J is TRBJ2-7; 8 bases line up with TRBD1. V shed 5 bases and J 6 bases; nucleotides not matched to a gene: 3. The CDR3 has 12 residues. Germline CDR1 and CDR2: MNHEY and SMNVEV (reference sequence). CDR3 sequence (DNA): TGTGCCAGCAGTACAGGGGGGCTCGAGCAGTACTTC. Amino acid sequence: CASSTGGLEQYF.

The J gene is TRBJ1-3, the V gene TRBV2; D is perhaps TRBD1 (6 bases). The V and J ends lost 4 bases and 0 bases respectively, with 7 bases between them. The germline V gene has CDR1 SNHLY and CDR2 FYNNEI. CDR3 size: 14 residues. The CDR3 spells CASSGDISGNTIYF. As DNA, the CDR3 is TGTGCCAGCAGTGGGGACATCTCTGGAAACACCATATATTTT.

This chain joins TRBV20-1 and TRBJ1-6; D may be TRBD1 (6 bases). Germline V lookup: CDR1 DFQATT, CDR2 SNEGSKA (reference sequence). The CDR3 contains 16 residues. V lost 3 bases, J lost 7 bases, and 19 bases lay in between. The CDR3 sequence is CSASLGGRAGNSPLHF. As DNA, the CDR3 is TGCAGTGCTAGTTTGGGGGGGCGCGCCGGAAATTCACCCCTCCACTTT.

The chain is built from TRBV28 and TRBJ2-7, with D perhaps TRBD2 (5 bases). Looked up from germline, CDR1 is MDHEN and CDR2 is SYDVKM. The CDR3 totals 15 residues. The ends were cut back, 6 bases at V and 2 bases at J, with 17 bases in the middle. The DNA of the CDR3 is TGTGCCAGCAGCCCACCCCCCGGGGTGACCTACGAGCAGTACTTC. This encodes CASSPPPGVTYEQYF.

The gene calls are TRBV28 and TRBJ1-4; 9 bases are shared with TRBD1. Trimming at V came to 6 bases and at J to 8 bases, leaving 1 base not matched to a gene. This CDR3 has 12 residues. Germline values: CDR1 MDHEN, CDR2 SYDVKM. The CDR3 coding sequence is TGTGCCAGCAGACAGGGGGCCGAAAAACTGTTTTTT. This encodes CASRQGAEKLFF.

The rearrangement uses TRBV30 and TRBJ2-6; D unresolved. The germline V and J ends were trimmed by 4 bases and 0 bases, with 4 bases remaining between them. The CDR3 is 13 residues long. Germline assignment: CDR1 GTSNPN and CDR2 SVGIG (reference sequence). Here the CDR3 reads CAWTISGANVLTF. Written as DNA, the CDR3 is TGTGCCTGGACAATCTCTGGGGCCAACGTCCTGACTTTC.

The CDR3 region has the DNA TGTGCCAGCAGCTTTAGAGGACTAGCGGACTACAATGAGCAGTTCTTC. It is translated as CASSFRGLADYNEQFF. The J gene is TRBJ2-1, the V gene TRBV11-3, with 10 bases fitting TRBD2. The CDR3 runs to 16 residues. V was clipped by 3 bases and J by 3 bases; unmatched bases: 5. Germline CDR1 SGHNT, CDR2 YENEEA.

The chain has TRBV27 and TRBJ2-3; D ambiguous. Looked up from germline, CDR1 is MNHEY and CDR2 is SMNVEV (reference sequence). CDR3 length: 14 residues. The V end was cut by 6 bases, the J end by 1 base, with 11 bases between. Here the CDR3 DNA reads TGTGCCAGCAGCTCTTGGTTCGGCACAGATACGCAGTATTTT. This codes for CASSSWFGTDTQYF.

The chain employs TRBV5-6 and TRBJ2-7; 7 nucleotides line up with TRBD1. The CDR3 length is 18 residues. J was trimmed by 3 bases and V by 4 bases; bases with no gene match: 19. Germline V lookup: CDR1 SGHDT, CDR2 YYEEEE. The CDR3 bases are TGTGCCAGCAGCCCGGGAACAATAGGGACAGCTCATTACTACGAGCAGTACTTC. It codes for CASSPGTIGTAHYYEQYF.

The chain recombines TRBV5-4 with TRBJ1-4; D ambiguous. Germline V gene lookup returns CDR1 SGHNT and CDR2 YYREEE (reference sequence). The CDR3 is made up of 14 amino acids. Trimming shortened V by 4 bases and J by 7 bases, and 14 bases separated the two germline ends. The CDR3 loop reads CASSKGWSGEKLFF. CDR3 DNA: TGTGCCAGCAGCAAGGGTTGGAGTGGTGAAAAACTGTTTTTT.

V gene TRBV6-2 or TRBV6-3 combines with J gene TRBJ2-2, with D perhaps matching TRBD1 (6 bases). Germline V gives CDR1 MNHEY, CDR2 SVGEGT. This CDR3 is built from 16 residues. Between the trimmed V and J ends, which lost 2 bases and 0 bases, there was a span of 10 bases. This CDR3 reads CASSYDTGPNTGELFF. The DNA of the CDR3 is TGTGCCAGCAGTTACGATACAGGGCCGAACACCGGGGAGCTGTTTTTT.

V usage is TRBV27 and J usage is TRBJ2-7; a weak D match, TRBD2 (5 bases). V was pared by 5 bases and J by 6 bases, with 17 bases between. Germline V gene data show CDR1 as MNHEY and CDR2 as SMNVEV (reference sequence). This CDR3 region has 14 residues. This CDR3 is CASSPSGSLFEQYF. CDR3 nucleotide sequence: TGTGCCAGCAGTCCGTCTGGGAGCTTATTCGAGCAGTACTTC.

The chain recombines TRBV30 with TRBJ1-2; possible D gene TRBD1, 5 bases. Trimming removed 2 bases from V and 4 bases from J, with 11 bases in between. The CDR3 extends over 13 amino acids. In germline, CDR1 is GTSNPN, CDR2 SVGIG (reference sequence). The CDR3: CAWSPSTAYGYTF. The DNA for the CDR3 is TGTGCCTGGAGTCCCTCGACAGCCTATGGCTACACCTTC.

This chain joins TRBV6-5 and TRBJ2-7, with no clear D. The germline V and J ends were trimmed by 2 bases and 0 bases, with 8 bases remaining between them. The CDR3 runs to 14 residues. The germline CDR1 and CDR2 sequences are MNHEY and SVGAGI. CDR3 DNA: TGTGCCAGCAGTTACGCGCCAAGCTCCTACGAGCAGTACTTC. This sequence encodes CASSYAPSSYEQYF.

The chain employs TRBV11-3 and TRBJ2-7; either TRBD1 or TRBD2 may supply D (5 bases each). In germline, CDR1 is SGHNT, CDR2 YENEEA. The V and J ends lost 2 bases and 6 bases respectively, with 11 bases between them. The CDR3 is made up of 13 amino acids. CDR3 loop: CASSLIRGREQYF. The CDR3 coding sequence is TGTGCCAGCAGCTTAATTCGGGGCCGCGAGCAGTACTTC.

Sample share makes this clone large. The CDR3 nucleotides read TGTGCCAGCAGTGGAGGCTATTACAATGAGCAGTTCTTC. It encodes CASSGGYYNEQFF. The genes are TRBV2 and TRBJ2-1; D ambiguous. V lost 4 bases to trimming and J lost 4 bases, with 8 bases between them. Germline V gene data show CDR1 as SNHLY and CDR2 as FYNNEI. The length of the CDR3 is 13 residues.

This chain links TRBV7-9 with TRBJ2-2, with D hard to call. From germline, CDR1 is SEHNR and CDR2 FQNEAQ (reference sequence). V lost 1 base and J 6 bases, leaving 9 bases between the germline ends. The CDR3 covers 14 residues. DNA of the CDR3: TGTGCCAGCAGCTTAGATGTAGGTGCCGGGGAGCTGTTTTTT. It specifies CASSLDVGAGELFF.

The chain joins TRBV19 to TRBJ1-4; 7 bases agree with TRBD1. CDR1 LNHDA and CDR2 SQIVND come from the germline V gene (reference sequence). The CDR3 contains 17 residues. V shed 7 bases and J 1 base; nucleotides not matched to a gene: 12. The CDR3 nucleotides read TGTGCCAGTACCGGGACAGTTCGGGGACTAACTAATGAAAAACTGTTTTTT. Translated: CASTGTVRGLTNEKLFF. Using reference TRBV19 and TRBJ1-4 for the parts outside the CDR3, the full variable domain is DGGITQSPKYLFRKEGQNVTLSCEQNLNHDAMYWYRQDPGQGLRLIYYSQIVNDFQKGDIAEGYSVSREKKESFPLTVTSAQKNPTAFYLCASTGTVRGLTNEKLFFGSGTQLSVL.

The chain joins TRBV7-9 to TRBJ1-4; D unresolved. V lost 5 bases to trimming and J lost 6 bases, with 10 bases between them. There are 13 residues in the CDR3. Looked up from germline, CDR1 is SEHNR and CDR2 is FQNEAQ (reference sequence). The CDR3 bases are TGTGCCAGCAGCGCCGGGAGTTATGAAAAACTGTTTTTT. It specifies CASSAGSYEKLFF.